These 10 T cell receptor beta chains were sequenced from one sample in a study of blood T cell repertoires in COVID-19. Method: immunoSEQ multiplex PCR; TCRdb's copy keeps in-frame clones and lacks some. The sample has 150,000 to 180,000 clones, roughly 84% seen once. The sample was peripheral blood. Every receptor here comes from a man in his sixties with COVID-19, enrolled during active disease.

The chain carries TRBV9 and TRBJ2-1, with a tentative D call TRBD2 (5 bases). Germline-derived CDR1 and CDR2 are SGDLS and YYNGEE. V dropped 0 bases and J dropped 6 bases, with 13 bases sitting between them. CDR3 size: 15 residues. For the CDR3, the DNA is TGTGCCAGCAGCGTAGGATTCGGGGAACTCAATGAGCAGTTCTTC. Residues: CASSVGFGELNEQFF.

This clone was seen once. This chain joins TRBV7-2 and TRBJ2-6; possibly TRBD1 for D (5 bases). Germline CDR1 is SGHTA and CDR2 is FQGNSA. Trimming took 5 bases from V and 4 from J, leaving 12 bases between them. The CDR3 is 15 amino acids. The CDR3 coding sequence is TGTGCCAGCAGCCCCGGCGCAGGGGGGGCCAACGTCCTGACTTTC. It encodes CASSPGAGGANVLTF. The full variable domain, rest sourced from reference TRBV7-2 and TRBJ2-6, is GAGVSQSPSNKVTEKGKDVELRCDPISGHTALYWYRQSLGQGLEFLIYFQGNSAPDKSGLPSDRFSAERTGGSVSTLTIQRTQQEDSAVYLCASSPGAGGANVLTFGAGSRLTVL.

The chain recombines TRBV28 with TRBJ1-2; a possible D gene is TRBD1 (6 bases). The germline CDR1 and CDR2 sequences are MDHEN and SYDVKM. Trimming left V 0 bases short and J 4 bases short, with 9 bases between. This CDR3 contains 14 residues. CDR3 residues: CASSLWAQGYGYTF. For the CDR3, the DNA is TGTGCCAGCAGTTTATGGGCACAGGGCTATGGCTACACCTTC.

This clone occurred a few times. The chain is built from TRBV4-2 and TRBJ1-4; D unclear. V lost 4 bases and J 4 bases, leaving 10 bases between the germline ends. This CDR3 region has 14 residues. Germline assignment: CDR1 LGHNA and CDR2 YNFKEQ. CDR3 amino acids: CASSLDGYNEKLFF. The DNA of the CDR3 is TGTGCCAGCAGCCTAGACGGGTATAATGAAAAACTGTTTTTT.

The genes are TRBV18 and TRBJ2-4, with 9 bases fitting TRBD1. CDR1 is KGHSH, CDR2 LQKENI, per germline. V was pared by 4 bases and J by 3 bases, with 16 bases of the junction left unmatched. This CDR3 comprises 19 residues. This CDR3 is CASSQIQGAILSGKNIQYF. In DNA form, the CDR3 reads TGTGCCAGCTCACAAATACAGGGGGCCATACTTAGCGGCAAAAACATTCAGTACTTC.

The CDR3 coding sequence is TGTGCCAGCAGCGGATACCGGGACAGGGCTTTTGGCTACACCTTC. Translated, it gives CASSGYRDRAFGYTF. The chain has TRBV11-2 and TRBJ1-2; TRBD1 matches at 9 bases. V was clipped by 5 bases and J by 7 bases; unmatched bases: 11. This CDR3 has 15 residues. Germline V gene sequence: CDR1 SGHAT, CDR2 FQNNGV.

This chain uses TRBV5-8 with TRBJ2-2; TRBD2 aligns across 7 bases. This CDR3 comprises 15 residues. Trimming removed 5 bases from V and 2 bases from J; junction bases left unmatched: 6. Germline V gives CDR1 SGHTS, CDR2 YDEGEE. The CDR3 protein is CASSFGGRNTGELFF. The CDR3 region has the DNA TGTGCCAGCAGTTTCGGCGGGAGAAACACCGGGGAGCTGTTTTTT. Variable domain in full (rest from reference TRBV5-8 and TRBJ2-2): EAGVTQSPTHLIKTRGQQATLRCSPISGHTSVYWYQQALGLGLQFLLWYDEGEERNRGNFPPRFSGRQFPNYSSELNVNALELEDSALYLCASSFGGRNTGELFFGEGSRLTVL.

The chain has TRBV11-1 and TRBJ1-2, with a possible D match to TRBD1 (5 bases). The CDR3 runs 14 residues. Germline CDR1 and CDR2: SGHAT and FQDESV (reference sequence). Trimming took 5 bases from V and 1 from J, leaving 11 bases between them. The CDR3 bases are TGTGCCAGCAGCCCTCAAAGGGGTAACTATGGCTACACCTTC. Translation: CASSPQRGNYGYTF. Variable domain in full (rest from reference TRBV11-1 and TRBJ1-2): EAEVAQSPRYKITEKSQAVAFWCDPISGHATLYWYRQILGQGPELLVQFQDESVVDDSQLPKDRFSAERLKGVDSTLKIQPAELGDSAMYLCASSPQRGNYGYTFGSGTRLTVV.

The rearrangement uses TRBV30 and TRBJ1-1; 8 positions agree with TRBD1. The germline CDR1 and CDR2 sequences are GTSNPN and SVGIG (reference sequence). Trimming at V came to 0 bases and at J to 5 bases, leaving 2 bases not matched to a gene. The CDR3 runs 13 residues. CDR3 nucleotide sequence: TGTGCCTGGAGTGTAGACAGGGGAACTGAAGCTTTCTTT. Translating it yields CAWSVDRGTEAFF.

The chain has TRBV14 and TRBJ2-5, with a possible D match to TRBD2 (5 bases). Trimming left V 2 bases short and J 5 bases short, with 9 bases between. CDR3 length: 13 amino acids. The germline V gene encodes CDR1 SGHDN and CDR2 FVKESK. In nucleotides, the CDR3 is TGTGCCAGCAGCCAACTGGGCGGGGAGACCCAGTACTTC. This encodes CASSQLGGETQYF.